This T cell receptor (beta chain) was observed in a study of blood T cells in healthy people across ages. Study observations and caveats: Across samples, TCR beta diversity tracked strongly with naive T cell percentage.

Roughly 10 milliliters of peripheral blood were drawn from each donor. The CDR3 runs 16 residues. Per germline, CDR1 SEHNR and CDR2 FQNEAQ (reference sequence). With 5 bases removed from V and 0 bases from J, the gap between germline ends came to 14 bases. This clonotype has ten or more counts. Its antigen is not identified. Next came a second PCR, run for about 6 to 11 cycles, which used a sample-barcoded 5' primer along with a J-beta primer mix. Each single sample gave us at least 2.5 million CDR3-containing paired-end reads. TCRdb independently ran MiXCR on the 5' RACE reads; one entry per CDR3 protein. The sample carries fewer than 2,000,000 distinct CDR3 sequences, around 35% recorded once.

Sequenced: blood. The TCR was taken from a woman aged 30 to 39 in good health. The chain employs TRBV7-9 and TRBJ2-1, with a tentative D call TRBD1 (6 bases). The CDR3 nucleotides read TGTGCCAGCAGCCCCCGGGACACGAGCTCCTACAATGAGCAGTTCTTC. Translation: CASSPRDTSSYNEQFF.